These 23 T cell receptor beta chains came from one sample sequenced in a study of tumor T cells in aggressive B-cell lymphoma. Sequencing was performed with immunoSEQ multiplex PCR; in TCRdb, only in-frame clones are kept and a portion is missing. The table records several hundred clones, 75% to 90% of them present only once. Sequences were obtained from tumor tissue. Source of these receptors: an adult with diffuse large B cell lymphoma.

The chain carries TRBV7-9 and TRBJ2-7, with a possible D match to TRBD2 (5 bases). CDR1 SEHNR and CDR2 FQNEAQ come from the germline V gene (reference sequence). The CDR3 has 17 residues. The V end lost 3 bases, the J end lost 0 bases, and 18 bases lay between the germline ends. This CDR3 reads CASSFFPLRASSYEQYF. The CDR3 nucleotides are TGTGCCAGCAGCTTTTTCCCCCTGCGGGCGAGCTCCTACGAGCAGTACTTC.

V is TRBV29-1 and J is TRBJ2-3, with D possibly being TRBD1 (6 bases). Germline V gene sequence: CDR1 SQVTM, CDR2 ANQGSEA. The CDR3 runs 13 residues. V was pared by 8 bases and J by 2 bases, with 14 bases between. In DNA form, the CDR3 reads TGCAGCACCAGACAGGCTAACACAGATACGCAGTATTTT. It translates to CSTRQANTDTQYF.

This rearrangement joins TRBV7-6 to TRBJ2-3; TRBD1 is a possible D gene (6 bases). This CDR3 is 13 amino acids long. CDR1 is SGHVS and CDR2 is FNYEAQ in the germline V gene. V was cut by 6 bases and J by 0 bases, with 7 bases left in between. CDR3 DNA sequence: TGTGCCAGCAGGGACAGAAGCACAGATACGCAGTATTTT. Translating gives CASRDRSTDTQYF.

This clone appeared a single time. The chain links TRBV9 to TRBJ2-7, with D maybe TRBD1 (6 bases). Germline loops: CDR1 SGDLS, CDR2 YYNGEE. Trimming cost V 1 base and J 4 bases, with 9 bases left between them. The CDR3 consists of 13 residues. CDR3 DNA sequence: TGTGCCAGCAGCGTACACCAGGGGTACGAGCAGTACTTC. It codes for CASSVHQGYEQYF.

The chain is built from TRBV27 and TRBJ1-2; TRBD1 agrees at 8 bases. CDR3 length: 14 amino acids. Germline lookup yields CDR1 MNHEY and CDR2 SMNVEV (reference sequence). V shed 6 bases and J 6 bases; nucleotides not matched to a gene: 9. The CDR3 sequence: CASRWAGGRDGYTF. In DNA form, the CDR3 reads TGTGCCAGCAGGTGGGCAGGGGGCAGGGATGGCTACACCTTC.

The chain uses TRBV19 and TRBJ2-7, with 7 bases aligning to TRBD2. Germline-derived CDR1 and CDR2 are LNHDA and SQIVND (reference sequence). This CDR3 is 15 amino acids long. V was pared by 1 base and J by 1 base, with 4 bases of the junction left unmatched. The CDR3 DNA is TGTGCCAGTAGTATAGCCCAGCGGGGTTCCTACGAGCAGTACTTC. The encoded protein is CASSIAQRGSYEQYF. Together with reference TRBV19 and TRBJ2-7, the CDR3 gives the full variable domain: DGGITQSPKYLFRKEGQNVTLSCEQNLNHDAMYWYRQDPGQGLRLIYYSQIVNDFQKGDIAEGYSVSREKKESFPLTVTSAQKNPTAFYLCASSIAQRGSYEQYFGPGTRLTVT.

The chain employs TRBV18 and TRBJ2-3; 7 bases align to TRBD1. The germline V gene has CDR1 KGHSH and CDR2 LQKENI. The length of the CDR3 is 13 residues. V dropped 7 bases and J dropped 0; count of bases not matched to a gene: 1. CDR3 amino acids: CASLQGSTDTQYF. CDR3 in DNA: TGTGCCAGCTTACAGGGGAGCACAGATACGCAGTATTTT.

The gene calls are TRBV19 and TRBJ2-1; D is possibly TRBD2 (6 bases). Germline V CDR1 and CDR2: LNHDA, SQIVND (reference sequence). V gave up 11 bases and J gave up 9 bases, with 20 bases separating them. The CDR3 contains 13 residues. This CDR3 reads CAASLGTSFEQFF. DNA for the CDR3: TGTGCCGCATCCCTCGGAACTAGCTTTGAGCAGTTCTTC.

This chain joins TRBV13 and TRBJ1-1, with D possibly TRBD1 on 5 matching bases. Trimming cost V 5 bases and J 7 bases, with 17 bases left between them. CDR1 PRHDT and CDR2 FYEKMQ come from the germline V gene (reference sequence). The CDR3 spans 14 residues. CDR3 DNA: TGTGCCAGCAGCCAGGACGGTTGGGGGGTTGAAGCTTTCTTT. Its protein product is CASSQDGWGVEAFF.

Note on this clone: The junction shows a germline mismatch at one end, possibly a read error. Here the CDR3 reads CASSSWTVGSTQPQHF. CDR3 DNA sequence: TGTGCCAGCAGCTCCTGGACAGTGGGAAGCACTCAGCCCCAGCATTTT. This sequence joins TRBV7-2 and TRBJ1-5; a possible D gene is TRBD1 (6 bases). CDR1 SGHTA and CDR2 FQGNSA come from the germline V gene. The CDR3 runs 16 residues.

The V call is TRBV28, the J call TRBJ1-1; D may be TRBD1 (6 bases). The CDR3 sequence is 14 residues long. Germline CDR1 is MDHEN and CDR2 is SYDVKM. V dropped 6 bases and J dropped 5 bases, with 16 bases sitting between them. The CDR3 DNA is TGTGCCAGCAGGATTACAGGGAGGGAGACTGAAGCTTTCTTT. Its protein product is CASRITGRETEAFF.

Concerning this clone itself: A junction boundary mismatches the germline segment, possibly from a read error. The rearrangement links TRBV27 to TRBJ1-1, with a tentative D call TRBD1 (5 bases). CDR3 length: 15 residues. Germline values: CDR1 MNHEY, CDR2 SMNVEV (reference sequence). The CDR3 spells CASNLIRDLNTEAFF. CDR3 bases: TGTGCCAGCAATTTAATCAGGGACTTGAACACTGAAGCTTTCTTT.

J is TRBJ1-1 and V is TRBV28, with D tentatively TRBD1 (6 bases). The CDR3 spans 13 residues. The germline V and J ends were trimmed by 7 bases and 1 base, with 10 bases remaining between them. The germline gives CDR1 MDHEN, CDR2 SYDVKM. In nucleotides, the CDR3 is TGTGCCAGCACCGGACAGACGAACACTGAAGCTTTCTTT. It is translated as CASTGQTNTEAFF.

This sequence joins TRBV30 and TRBJ1-2; D is possibly TRBD1 (5 bases). V was trimmed by 2 bases and J by 7 bases, leaving 20 bases between them. This CDR3 is built from 15 residues. In germline, CDR1 is GTSNPN, CDR2 SVGIG (reference sequence). This CDR3 is CAWSRPPAQGGGYTF. The CDR3 DNA sequence: TGTGCCTGGAGTCGCCCACCGGCCCAGGGAGGTGGCTACACCTTC.

The CDR3 region is CASSLAPGNLYGYTF. The CDR3 DNA is TGTGCCAGCAGCTTAGCACCAGGGAACCTCTACGGCTACACCTTC. The V gene is TRBV11-2, the J gene TRBJ1-2; weak D call: TRBD1 (5 bases). CDR1 and CDR2 (germline): SGHAT, FQNNGV. Trimming took off 1 base at V and 8 bases at J, with 17 bases between the two ends. This CDR3 contains 15 residues.

The V call is TRBV11-1, the J call TRBJ2-3; D gene uncertain. Trimming cost V 5 bases and J 0 bases, with 9 bases left between them. Germline V gene data show CDR1 as SGHAT and CDR2 as FQDESV (reference sequence). The CDR3 extends over 14 amino acids. The CDR3 DNA reads TGTGCCAGCAGCCCCTCCGGGAGCACAGATACGCAGTATTTT. Protein product: CASSPSGSTDTQYF.

The J gene is TRBJ2-7, the V gene TRBV4-1, with a possible D match to TRBD2 (6 bases). V lost 5 bases and J lost 2, with 10 bases in between. Germline values: CDR1 MGHRA, CDR2 YSYEKL. CDR3 length: 13 amino acids. The CDR3 loop reads CASSVRTTYEQYF. CDR3 bases: TGCGCCAGCAGCGTTCGGACTACCTACGAGCAGTACTTC.

This chain uses TRBV18 with TRBJ2-7; 7 bases are shared with TRBD1. The CDR3 covers 15 residues. J lost 2 bases, V lost 5 bases, and 9 bases had no gene match. CDR1 is KGHSH and CDR2 is LQKENI in the germline V gene. The CDR3 spells CASSSRGPGPYEQYF. Here the CDR3 DNA reads TGTGCCAGCTCATCGAGGGGGCCAGGGCCCTACGAGCAGTACTTC.

CDR3 region: CASSTLAGAYNEQFF. Here the CDR3 DNA reads TGCGCCAGCAGCACACTAGCGGGGGCTTACAATGAGCAGTTCTTC. This chain links TRBV5-1 with TRBJ2-1; the match to TRBD2 covers 11 bases. The length of the CDR3 is 15 residues. CDR1 and CDR2 (germline): SGHRS, YFSETQ. Unmatched junction bases numbered 4, after V lost 4 bases and J lost 4 bases.

This chain links TRBV28 with TRBJ2-7; weak D call: TRBD1 (6 bases). The CDR3 is 12 residues long. CDR1 and CDR2 from the germline V gene are MDHEN and SYDVKM. V was pared by 6 bases and J by 0 bases, with 6 bases between. The CDR3 bases are TGTGCCAGCAGACAGGGCTCCTACGAGCAGTACTTC. This codes for CASRQGSYEQYF.

The chain has TRBV2 and TRBJ1-2; D call uncertain. The CDR3 covers 15 residues. CDR1 and CDR2 from the germline V gene are SNHLY and FYNNEI. V lost 4 bases, J lost 7 bases, and 19 bases lay in between. The CDR3 DNA reads as TGTGCCAGCAGTGTTGGAGAGTTTAGTTCTGCTGGCTACACCTTC. This gives the protein CASSVGEFSSAGYTF.

The table lists this clone with a count of one. The V and J genes are TRBV4-2 and TRBJ2-1; D unresolved. The germline V gene has CDR1 LGHNA and CDR2 YNFKEQ. With 1 base removed from V and 3 bases from J, the gap between germline ends came to 16 bases. The CDR3 consists of 17 residues. CDR3 DNA sequence: TGTGCCAGCAGCCAAGGCGGCCGCGTTGCTATCTACAATGAGCAGTTCTTC. This encodes CASSQGGRVAIYNEQFF.

The V call is TRBV15, the J call TRBJ2-1; TRBD2 matches at 10 bases. CDR1 and CDR2 (germline): LNHNV, YYDKDF (reference sequence). This CDR3 is 14 amino acids long. Trimming took 5 bases from V and 10 from J; bases not matched to a gene: 8. The CDR3 here is CATSGALAGVEQFF. The CDR3 coding sequence is TGTGCCACCAGCGGGGCTCTAGCGGGAGTGGAGCAGTTCTTC.